Detailed here is one T cell receptor beta chain. Its antigen is not identified. The data originate from a study of shared clonotypes between healthy human individuals. General observations from the study: Genetic and exposure-history diversity was limited by the few donors. Across four donors, naive CD4 shared 5% to 6%, naive CD8 more than 3%, memory CD4 2% to 2.5%, memory CD8 about 0.4%. An anticipated effect of sequencing depth on clonotype sharing among donors was recognized.

The study drew its donors from healthy HIV-negative adults without recent acute infections or vaccinations. Trimming removed 6 bases from V and 2 bases from J, with 12 bases in between. Germline assignment: CDR1 MNHEY and CDR2 SMNVEV (reference sequence). The CDR3 sequence is 14 residues long. TCRdb keeps only in-frame clones here, not all; method: immunoSEQ multiplex PCR. The sample has 2 million to 3 million clones; 80% to 95% are singletons. The TCR sequence derives from a man aged 18 to 30 in good health. Some clones in this sample may be carry-over from other donors' samples. This chain connects TRBV27 to TRBJ2-3; possible D gene TRBD2, 6 bases. The source material was naive CD4+ T cells from PBMCs. Indicated subset: CD45RA+ positively selected. This chain's CDR3 is CASSPGLNTDTQYF. CDR3 coding DNA: TGTGCCAGCAGCCCGGGACTCAACACAGATACGCAGTATTTT.